The entry below gives a single T cell receptor beta chain sequence along with its context. Sequencing was performed with immunoSEQ multiplex PCR; in TCRdb, only in-frame clones are kept and a portion is missing. The data show around 300,000 clones, around 87% seen once. Trimming stripped 8 bases from V and 10 bases from J, with 17 bases between. The CDR3 runs to 13 residues. Germline assignment: CDR1 MDHEN and CDR2 SYDVKM. The entry originates in a study of blood T cell repertoires in COVID-19. Sequencing was performed on PBMCs or T cells enriched from blood (not recorded which). The sequence was collected from a woman between 25 and 40 years old who had recovered from COVID-19. The rearrangement uses TRBV28 and TRBJ1-4; D is possibly TRBD1 (5 bases). The CDR3 coding sequence is TGTGCCAGCGGCTCTTTGGGGGAGGGAAAACTGTTTTTT. It specifies CASGSLGEGKLFF.